This TCR beta chain is from a study of T-cell reconstitution after alpha-beta-depleted transplantation in children. This sample's TCRbeta library carried unique molecular identifier barcodes. TCRdb fed the PCR reads into MiXCR, producing one record per CDR3 protein. The data show more than 400,000 distinct CDR3 sequences, about an eighth seen once. In its sample, this clonotype was seen a few times. Antigen unknown. The CDR3 length is 16 residues. Germline V gene sequence: CDR1 LNHDA, CDR2 SQIVND (reference sequence). The V and J ends lost 4 bases and 3 bases respectively, with 18 bases between them. Study-level points and caveats: Recipient T cells and thymic progenitors that survived were the source of the high TCRbeta diversity seen at day 60 in some patients. T-cell numbers and diversity, one year after transplant, stemmed largely from T cells that were newly produced. About two months after transplant, alpha-beta T cells reportedly came from several hundred expanded graft clones.

The source of this sequence is a female patient aged 2-10 years who had a stem cell transplant for aplastic anemia, so the T cells may come from the graft donor. Sequences were derived from PBMCs, mostly from graft donor cells, sampled 180 days after TCRalphabeta/CD19-depleted stem cell transplant. The chain uses TRBV19 and TRBJ1-1, with D uncertain. The CDR3 DNA sequence: TGTGCCAGTAGTAATTGGCGAAGGGCGATTGACACTGAAGCTTTCTTT. Its protein product is CASSNWRRAIDTEAFF.